These 5 T cell receptor beta chains came from one sample sequenced in a study of naive and memory T cell subsets. Amplification of ligated cDNA took four PCR rounds with SP2 and nested alpha and beta constant primers. MiXCR was run by TCRdb on the 5' RACE reads, yielding one entry per CDR3 protein. The sample holds about 59,000 distinct CDR3 sequences; 8% are singletons and the top ten take under 25%. A UMI-containing oligonucleotide was joined by 3' ligation to the TCR cDNA template. The receptors shown here come from a female donor in good health.

The chain combines TRBV4-1 with TRBJ1-1; 7 bases line up with TRBD1. V lost 1 base, J lost 3 bases, and 5 bases stayed unmatched. The CDR3 runs 15 residues. The V gene's germline CDR1 is MGHRA and CDR2 YSYEKL. In DNA form, the CDR3 reads TGCGCCAGCAGCCAAGGAACAGGGGTGCACACTGAAGCTTTCTTT. Protein: CASSQGTGVHTEAFF.

The chain couples TRBV20-1 to TRBJ2-3; 10 bases match TRBD2. This CDR3 spans 14 amino acids. J gave up 4 bases and V 5 bases, and 6 bases lay outside the gene matches. The germline V gene encodes CDR1 DFQATT and CDR2 SNEGSKA (reference sequence). The CDR3 here is CSADRTSGADTQYF. CDR3 bases: TGCAGTGCTGACAGGACTAGCGGAGCAGATACGCAGTATTTT.

This clonotype came up many times. V gene TRBV6-2 or TRBV6-3 combines with J gene TRBJ2-5, with D possibly being TRBD1 or TRBD2 (5 bases each). The CDR3 is made up of 14 amino acids. Germline loops: CDR1 MNHEY, CDR2 SVGEGT. Trimming shortened V by 6 bases and J by 2 bases, and 13 bases separated the two germline ends. The CDR3 DNA sequence: TGTGCCAGCAGCTACAGAGGGGATCAAGAGACCCAGTACTTC. Its protein product is CASSYRGDQETQYF.

J is TRBJ2-6 and V is TRBV20-1, with D perhaps matching TRBD1 (5 bases). The CDR3 is 17 amino acids. The ends were cut back, 3 bases at V and 0 bases at J, with 15 bases in the middle. The germline CDR1 and CDR2 sequences are DFQATT and SNEGSKA (reference sequence). The CDR3 spells CSASPRGARSGANVLTF. CDR3 nucleotides: TGCAGTGCTAGTCCTAGGGGCGCCCGCTCTGGGGCCAACGTCCTGACTTTC.

The V and J genes are TRBV29-1 and TRBJ1-3, with 10 bases fitting TRBD1. Germline trimming cut 5 bases from V and 2 bases from J; bases unmatched to any gene: 3. CDR3 size: 14 residues. Germline V gene data show CDR1 as SQVTM and CDR2 as ANQGSEA. CDR3 amino acids: CSVPGTGAGNTIYF. The CDR3 DNA is TGCAGCGTTCCCGGGACAGGGGCTGGAAACACCATATATTTT.